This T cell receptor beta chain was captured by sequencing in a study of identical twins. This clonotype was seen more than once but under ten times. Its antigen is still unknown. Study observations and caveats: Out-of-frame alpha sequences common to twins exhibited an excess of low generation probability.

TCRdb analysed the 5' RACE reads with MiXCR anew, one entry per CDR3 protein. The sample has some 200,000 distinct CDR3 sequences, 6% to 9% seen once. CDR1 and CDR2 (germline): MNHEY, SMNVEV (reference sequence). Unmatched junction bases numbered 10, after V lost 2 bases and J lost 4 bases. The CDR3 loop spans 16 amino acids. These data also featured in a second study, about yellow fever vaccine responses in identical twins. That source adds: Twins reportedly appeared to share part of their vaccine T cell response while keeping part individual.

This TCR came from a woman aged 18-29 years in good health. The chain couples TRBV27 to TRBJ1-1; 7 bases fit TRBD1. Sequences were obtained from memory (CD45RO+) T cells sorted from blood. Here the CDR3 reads CASSLKGAIGSTEAFF. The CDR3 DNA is TGTGCCAGCAGTTTAAAGGGGGCCATCGGGAGCACTGAAGCTTTCTTT.